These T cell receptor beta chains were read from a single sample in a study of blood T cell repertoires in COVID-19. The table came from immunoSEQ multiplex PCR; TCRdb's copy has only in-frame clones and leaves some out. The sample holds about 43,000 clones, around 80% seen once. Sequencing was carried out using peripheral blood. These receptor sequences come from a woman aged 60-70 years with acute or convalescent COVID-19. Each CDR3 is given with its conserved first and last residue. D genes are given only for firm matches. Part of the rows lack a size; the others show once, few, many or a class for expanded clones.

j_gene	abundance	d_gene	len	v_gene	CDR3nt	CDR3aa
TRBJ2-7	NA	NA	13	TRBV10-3	TGTGCCACGACAGTGGACAGGGAGGGCGAGCAGTACTTC	CATTVDREGEQYF
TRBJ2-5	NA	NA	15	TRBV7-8	TGTGCCAGCAGCTTAATTAGGGGAGGATGGGAGACCCAGTACTTC	CASSLIRGGWETQYF
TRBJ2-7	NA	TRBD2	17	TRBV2	TGTGCCAGCAGTGAAGGGTCTAGCGGGGGTCCTTTCTACGAGCAGTACTTC	CASSEGSSGGPFYEQYF
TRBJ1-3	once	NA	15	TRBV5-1	TGCGCCAGCAGCTCCGGTTCGGGCTCTGGAAACACCATATATTTT	CASSSGSGSGNTIYF
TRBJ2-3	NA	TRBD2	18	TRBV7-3	TGTGCCAGCAGCTCATCCGGGACTAGCGTCTCTAGCACAGATACGCAGTATTTT	CASSSSGTSVSSTDTQYF
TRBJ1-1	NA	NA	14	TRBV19	TGTGCCAGTAGTATATCAGGGGCCAGGACTGAAGCTTTCTTT	CASSISGARTEAFF
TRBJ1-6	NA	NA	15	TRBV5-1	TGCGCCAGCCGAAAAACGGGGGGTTTTAATTCACCCCTCCACTTT	CASRKTGGFNSPLHF
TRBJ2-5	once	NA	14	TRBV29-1	TGCAGCGTTGGGGGCCAGCTATTGGGGGAGACCCAGTACTTC	CSVGGQLLGETQYF
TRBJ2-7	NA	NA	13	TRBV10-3	TGTGCCATCAGTGAGGGACACTCCTACGAGCAGTACTTC	CAISEGHSYEQYF
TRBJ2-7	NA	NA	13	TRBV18	TGTGCCAGCTCCCGCGGAGGGGTCAACGAGCAGTACTTC	CASSRGGVNEQYF
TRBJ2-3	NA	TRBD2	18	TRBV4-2	TGTGCCAGCAGCGAGAGGACTAGCGGGCCTTCTAGCACAGATACGCAGTATTTT	CASSERTSGPSSTDTQYF
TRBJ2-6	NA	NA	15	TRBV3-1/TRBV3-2	TGTGCCAGCAGCCACACCAGGCCTGGGGCCAACGTCCTGACTTTC	CASSHTRPGANVLTF
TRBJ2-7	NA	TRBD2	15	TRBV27	TGTGCCAGCAGGATAAAAGCGGGGGAGACCTACGAGCAGTACTTC	CASRIKAGETYEQYF
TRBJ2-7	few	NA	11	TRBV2	TGTGCCAGGGGGACTGGGTACGAGCAGTACTTC	CARGTGYEQYF
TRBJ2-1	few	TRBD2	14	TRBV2	TGTGCCAGCAGTGAATCTAGCGGGGGGGATGAGCAGTTCTTC	CASSESSGGDEQFF
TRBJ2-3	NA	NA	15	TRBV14	TGTGCCAGCAGCCAGAAAACGAGACTCACAGATACGCAGTATTTT	CASSQKTRLTDTQYF
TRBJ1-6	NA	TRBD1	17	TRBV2	TGTGCCAGCAGTGAAGACCTTACAGGGGGCGGTAATTCACCCCTCCACTTT	CASSEDLTGGGNSPLHF
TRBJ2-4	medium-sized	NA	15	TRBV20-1	TGCAGTGCTGGTGCACCCCTAGAAGCCAAAAACATTCAGTACTTC	CSAGAPLEAKNIQYF
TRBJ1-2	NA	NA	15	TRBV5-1	TGCGCCAGCAGCCCCGGCGGGGGGGTCCCCTATGGCTACACCTTC	CASSPGGGVPYGYTF
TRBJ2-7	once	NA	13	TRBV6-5	TGTGCCAGCAGGAGCCAGGGTGCGTACGAGCAGTACTTC	CASRSQGAYEQYF
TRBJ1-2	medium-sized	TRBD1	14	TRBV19	TGTGCCAGTAGTGTGGGACAGGGGGTATCCAGCTACACCTTC	CASSVGQGVSSYTF
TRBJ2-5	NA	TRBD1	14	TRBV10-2	TGCGCCAGCAGTCTCTTTAGGGACAGCGAGACCCAGTACTTC	CASSLFRDSETQYF
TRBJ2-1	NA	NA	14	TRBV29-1	TGCAGCGTTGGGGTGCGGCTCTCCTACAATGAGCAGTTCTTC	CSVGVRLSYNEQFF
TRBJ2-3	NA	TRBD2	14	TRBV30	TGTGCCTGGAGTCAGACTAGCGGGGTAAACACGCAGTATTTT	CAWSQTSGVNTQYF
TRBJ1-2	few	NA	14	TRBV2	TGTGCCAGCAGTCCTCGGGGAGGAGACTATGGCTACACCTTC	CASSPRGGDYGYTF
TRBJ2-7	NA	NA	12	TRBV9	TGTGCCAGCAGCGGTCAGGGGTACGAGCAGTACTTC	CASSGQGYEQYF
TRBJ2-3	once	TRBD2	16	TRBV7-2	TGTGCCAGCAGCTTATTGCTAGCGGGGGGAACAGATACGCAGTATTTT	CASSLLLAGGTDTQYF
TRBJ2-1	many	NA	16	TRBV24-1	TGTGCCACCAGTGATATCGGGTCCAGCTCCTACAATGAGCAGTTCTTC	CATSDIGSSSYNEQFF
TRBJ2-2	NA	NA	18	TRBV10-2	TGCGCCAGCAGTGGTTATTACGGAAGTAGTAAGGGGACCGGGGAGCTGTTTTTT	CASSGYYGSSKGTGELFF
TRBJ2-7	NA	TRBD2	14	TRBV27	TGTGCCAGCAGTTGGACTAGCGGGGGGTACGAGCAGTACTTC	CASSWTSGGYEQYF
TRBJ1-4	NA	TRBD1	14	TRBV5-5	TGTGCCAGCAGCCTGACAGGGTTTAATGAAAAACTGTTTTTT	CASSLTGFNEKLFF
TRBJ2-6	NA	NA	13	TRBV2	TGTGCCAGCAAGGGGCCTGGGGCCAACGTCCTGACTTTC	CASKGPGANVLTF